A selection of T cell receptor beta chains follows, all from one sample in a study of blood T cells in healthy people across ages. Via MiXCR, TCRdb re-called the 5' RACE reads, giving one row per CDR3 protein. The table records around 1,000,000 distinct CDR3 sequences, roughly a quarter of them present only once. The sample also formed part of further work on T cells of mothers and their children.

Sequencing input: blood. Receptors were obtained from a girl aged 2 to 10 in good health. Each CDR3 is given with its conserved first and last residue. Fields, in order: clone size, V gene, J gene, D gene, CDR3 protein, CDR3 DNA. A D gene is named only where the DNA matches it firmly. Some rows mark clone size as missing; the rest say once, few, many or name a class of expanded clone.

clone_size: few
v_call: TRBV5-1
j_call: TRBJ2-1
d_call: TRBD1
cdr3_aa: CASSDRAFEQFF
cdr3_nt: TGCGCCTCTAGTGACAGGGCCTTTGAGCAGTTCTTC

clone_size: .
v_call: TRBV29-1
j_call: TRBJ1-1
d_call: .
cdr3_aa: CSVESAEAFF
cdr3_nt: TGCAGCGTTGAAAGCGCTGAAGCTTTCTTT

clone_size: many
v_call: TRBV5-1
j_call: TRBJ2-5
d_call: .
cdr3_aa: CASSFNQETQYF
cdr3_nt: TGCGCCAGCAGCTTTAACCAAGAGACCCAGTACTTC

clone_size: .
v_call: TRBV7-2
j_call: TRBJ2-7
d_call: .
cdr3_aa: CASSLVTRDEQYF
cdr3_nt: TGTGCCAGCAGCTTAGTCACTCGGGACGAGCAGTACTTC

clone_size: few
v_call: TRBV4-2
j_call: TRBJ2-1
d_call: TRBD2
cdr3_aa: CASSHGLAGEVNEQFF
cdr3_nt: TGTGCCAGCAGCCACGGACTAGCGGGAGAGGTCAATGAGCAGTTCTTC

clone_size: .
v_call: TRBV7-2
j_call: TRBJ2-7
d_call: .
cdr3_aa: CASSLIRHEQYF
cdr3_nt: TGTGCCAGCAGCTTAATTAGGCACGAGCAGTACTTC

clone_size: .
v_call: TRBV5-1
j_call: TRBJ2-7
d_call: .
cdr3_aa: CASSLQTGVGYEQYF
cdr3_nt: TGCGCCAGCAGCTTACAAACCGGGGTGGGATACGAGCAGTACTTC

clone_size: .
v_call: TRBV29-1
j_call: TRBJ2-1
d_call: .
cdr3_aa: CSVAGRNEQFF
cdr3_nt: TGCAGCGTTGCGGGGAGAAATGAGCAGTTCTTC

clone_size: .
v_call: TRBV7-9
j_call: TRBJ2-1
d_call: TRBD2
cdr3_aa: CASSLITGGRGEQFF
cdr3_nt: TGTGCCAGCAGCTTAATTACGGGAGGGCGAGGTGAGCAGTTCTTC

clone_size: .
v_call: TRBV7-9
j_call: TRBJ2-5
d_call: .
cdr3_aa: CASSFDLDIKETQYF
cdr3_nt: TGTGCCAGCAGCTTTGATCTAGACATTAAAGAGACCCAGTACTTC

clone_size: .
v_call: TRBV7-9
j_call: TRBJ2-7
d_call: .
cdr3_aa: CASSLRDLYYEQYF
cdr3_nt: TGTGCCAGCAGCTTACGGGACTTATACTACGAGCAGTACTTC

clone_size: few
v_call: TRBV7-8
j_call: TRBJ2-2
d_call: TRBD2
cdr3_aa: CASSLALAGGPTGELFF
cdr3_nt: TGTGCCAGCAGCTTAGCGCTGGCGGGAGGGCCGACCGGGGAGCTGTTTTTT

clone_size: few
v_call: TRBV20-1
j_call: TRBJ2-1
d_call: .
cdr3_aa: CSALSGGPEGNEQFF
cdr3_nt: TGCAGTGCCCTCTCGGGCGGTCCCGAGGGTAATGAGCAGTTCTTC

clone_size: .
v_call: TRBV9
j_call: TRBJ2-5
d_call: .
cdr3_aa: CASSAEMQETQYF
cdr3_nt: TGTGCCAGCAGCGCCGAGATGCAAGAGACCCAGTACTTC

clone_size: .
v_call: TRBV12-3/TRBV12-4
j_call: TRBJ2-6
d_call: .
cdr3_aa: CASSSGPISGANVLTF
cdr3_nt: TGTGCCAGCAGTTCGGGGCCTATCTCTGGGGCCAACGTCCTGACTTTC

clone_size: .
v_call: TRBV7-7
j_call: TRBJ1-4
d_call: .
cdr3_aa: CASSLASFDEKLFF
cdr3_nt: TGTGCTAGCAGCTTAGCTTCCTTTGATGAAAAACTGTTTTTT

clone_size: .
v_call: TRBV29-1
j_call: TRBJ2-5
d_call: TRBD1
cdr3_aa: CSVVTGQRETQYF
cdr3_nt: TGCAGCGTTGTGACGGGACAGCGGGAGACCCAGTACTTC

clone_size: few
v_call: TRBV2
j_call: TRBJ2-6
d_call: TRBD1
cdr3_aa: CASRDSFSPSGANVLTF
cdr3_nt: TGTGCCAGCCGGGACAGCTTCTCCCCTTCTGGGGCCAACGTCCTGACTTTC

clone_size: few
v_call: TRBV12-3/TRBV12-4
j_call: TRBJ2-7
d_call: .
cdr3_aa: CASSPGLGQQYF
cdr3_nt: TGTGCCAGCAGCCCTGGTTTGGGCCAGCAGTACTTC

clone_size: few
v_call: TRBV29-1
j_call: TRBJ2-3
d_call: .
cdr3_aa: CSVEVGSFRTAGDTQYF
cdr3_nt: TGCAGCGTTGAAGTAGGGTCCTTCCGGACCGCGGGCGATACGCAGTATTTT

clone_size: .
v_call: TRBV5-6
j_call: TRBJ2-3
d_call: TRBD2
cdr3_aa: CASSLAGRGGTDTQYF
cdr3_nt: TGTGCCAGCAGCTTGGCCGGGCGGGGGGGCACAGATACGCAGTATTTT

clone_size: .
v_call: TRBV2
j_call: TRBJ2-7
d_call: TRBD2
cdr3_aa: CASSELAGKTYEQYF
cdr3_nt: TGTGCCAGCAGTGAACTAGCGGGGAAAACCTACGAGCAGTACTTC

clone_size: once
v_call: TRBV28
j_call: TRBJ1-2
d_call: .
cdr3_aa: CASSLPGTLLGGYTF
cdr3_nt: TGTGCCAGCAGTCTCCCCGGGACCTTGCTGGGCGGCTACACCTTC

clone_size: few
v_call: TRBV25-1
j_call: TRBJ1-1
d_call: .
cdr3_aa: CASSELGENTEAFF
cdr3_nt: TGTGCCAGCAGTGAATTAGGGGAGAACACTGAAGCTTTCTTT

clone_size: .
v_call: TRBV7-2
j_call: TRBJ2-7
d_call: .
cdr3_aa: CASSLVGGLVTYEQYF
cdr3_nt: TGTGCCAGCAGCTTAGTAGGGGGTTTGGTGACCTACGAGCAGTACTTC

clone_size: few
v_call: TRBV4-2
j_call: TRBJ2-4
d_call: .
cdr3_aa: CASSPYLGTKNIQYF
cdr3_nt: TGTGCCAGCAGCCCGTACTTGGGGACCAAAAACATTCAGTACTTC

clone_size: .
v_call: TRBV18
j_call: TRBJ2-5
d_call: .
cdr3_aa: CASSPSRGDAETQYF
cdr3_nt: TGTGCCAGCTCACCCTCGAGAGGGGATGCGGAGACCCAGTACTTC

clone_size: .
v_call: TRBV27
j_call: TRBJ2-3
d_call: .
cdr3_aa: CASRQGLAGTDTQYF
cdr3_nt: TGTGCCAGTCGACAGGGCCTAGCGGGCACAGATACGCAGTATTTT

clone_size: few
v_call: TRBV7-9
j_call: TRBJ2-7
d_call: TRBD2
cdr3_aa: CASSPRGGPYEQYF
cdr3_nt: TGTGCCAGCAGCCCCCGGGGAGGGCCTTACGAGCAGTACTTC

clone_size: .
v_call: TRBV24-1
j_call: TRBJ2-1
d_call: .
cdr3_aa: CATSAVGEQFF
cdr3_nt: TGTGCCACCAGTGCCGTTGGGGAGCAGTTCTTC

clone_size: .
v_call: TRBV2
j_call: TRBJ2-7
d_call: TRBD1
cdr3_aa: CASQQGAGQYF
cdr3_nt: TGTGCCAGTCAACAGGGGGCCGGGCAGTACTTC

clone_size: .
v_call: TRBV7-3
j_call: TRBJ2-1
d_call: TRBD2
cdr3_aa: CPSSRKAGVYNEQFF
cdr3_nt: TGTCCCAGCAGCCGCAAAGCGGGGGTATACAATGAGCAGTTCTTC

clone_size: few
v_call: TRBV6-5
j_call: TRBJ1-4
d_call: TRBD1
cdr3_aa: CASSPGQGAKEKLFF
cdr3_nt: TGTGCCAGCAGTCCTGGACAGGGGGCTAAGGAAAAACTGTTTTTT

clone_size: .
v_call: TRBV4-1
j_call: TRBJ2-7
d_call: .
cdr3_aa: CASSLTGTQNEQYF
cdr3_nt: TGCGCCAGCAGCCTTACGGGGACACAAAACGAGCAGTACTTC

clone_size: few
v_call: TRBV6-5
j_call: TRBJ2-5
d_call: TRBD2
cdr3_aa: CASSPRPGLVETQYF
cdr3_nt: TGTGCCAGCAGCCCTAGGCCGGGACTAGTAGAGACCCAGTACTTC

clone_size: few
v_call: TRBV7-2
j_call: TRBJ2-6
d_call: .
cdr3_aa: CASTPGFPGANVLTF
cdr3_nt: TGTGCCAGCACCCCGGGGTTCCCTGGGGCCAACGTCCTGACTTTC

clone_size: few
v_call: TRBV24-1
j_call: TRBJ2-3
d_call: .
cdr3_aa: CATSEPGTSSTDTQYF
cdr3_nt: TGTGCCACCAGTGAGCCCGGGACCTCGAGCACAGATACGCAGTATTTT

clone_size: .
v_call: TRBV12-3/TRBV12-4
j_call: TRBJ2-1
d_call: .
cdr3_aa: CASSLTQLYNEQFF
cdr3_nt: TGTGCCAGCAGTTTAACCCAGCTCTACAATGAGCAGTTCTTC

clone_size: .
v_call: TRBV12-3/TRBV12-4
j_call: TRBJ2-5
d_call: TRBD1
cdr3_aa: CASSFSQGVQETQYF
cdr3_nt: TGTGCCAGCAGTTTTTCACAGGGGGTGCAAGAGACCCAGTACTTC